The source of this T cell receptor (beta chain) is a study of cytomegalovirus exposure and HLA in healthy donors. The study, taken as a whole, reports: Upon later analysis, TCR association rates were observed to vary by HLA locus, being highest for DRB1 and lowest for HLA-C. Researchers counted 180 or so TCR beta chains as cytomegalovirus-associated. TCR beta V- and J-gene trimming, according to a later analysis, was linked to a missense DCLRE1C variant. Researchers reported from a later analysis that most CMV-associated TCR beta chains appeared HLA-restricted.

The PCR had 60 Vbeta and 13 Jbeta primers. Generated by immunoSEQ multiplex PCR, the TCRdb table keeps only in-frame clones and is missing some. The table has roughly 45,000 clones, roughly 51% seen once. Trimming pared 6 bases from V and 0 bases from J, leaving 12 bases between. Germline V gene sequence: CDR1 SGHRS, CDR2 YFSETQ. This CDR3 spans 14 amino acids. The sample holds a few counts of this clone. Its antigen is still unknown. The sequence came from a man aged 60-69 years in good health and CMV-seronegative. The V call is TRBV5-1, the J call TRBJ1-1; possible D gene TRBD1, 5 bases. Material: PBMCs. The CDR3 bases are TGCGCCAGCAAAGGGGAAGGGATGAACACTGAAGCTTTCTTT. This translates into CASKGEGMNTEAFF.